The entry that follows covers one T cell receptor (beta chain) sequence. In the study's own analysis: Reference gene primer amplification gave nucleated cell count estimates. TCRdb's copy holds only in-frame clones and misses some; the assay was immunoSEQ multiplex PCR. V, J and clone size are those of that table, while D and trimming were read from the DNA. The table has under 200,000 clones, around four fifths seen once. These data belong to a study of blood T cell repertoires in COVID-19. Turning to the study itself: Donors in the United States, Italy and Spain gave samples during acute or convalescent COVID-19. The cDNA or gDNA used as material had been derived from T cells, B-cell-depleted T cells, or PBMCs.

CDR1 is SGHAT, CDR2 FQNNGV, per germline. With 0 bases clipped from V and 4 bases from J, the junction kept 7 bases outside the gene matches. This CDR3 has 17 amino acids. The TCR originated in a woman in her thirties or forties with acute or convalescent COVID-19. Specimen: peripheral blood. The rearrangement links TRBV11-2 to TRBJ1-5; the match to TRBD1 covers 9 bases. CDR3 protein: CASSLDSGTGKNQPQHF. For the CDR3, the DNA is TGTGCCAGCAGCTTAGATTCCGGGACAGGGAAAAATCAGCCCCAGCATTTT.